Below, 27 T cell receptor beta chains from the same sample are listed, as sequenced in a study of Tregs in tolerant kidney transplant recipients. Sequenced by immunoSEQ multiplex PCR; TCRdb stores in-frame clones only, minus some. The sample has tens of thousands of clones, and its top ten clones hold 13% to 15%. Sequencing was performed on CD8+ T cells from blood, taken before the transplant. Receptor source: a human donor who received a combined kidney and bone marrow transplant.

Notes on this clone: The read ends 3 residues before the CDR3 terminus; that terminus is restored from the germline J gene. The rearrangement uses TRBV7-9 and TRBJ1-2; 7 positions match TRBD1. V lost 8 bases, J lost 1 base, and 10 bases stayed unmatched. The CDR3 runs to 15 residues. Germline CDR1 is SEHNR and CDR2 is FQNEAQ (reference sequence). CDR3 residues: CASQSLGQINYGYTF. Incomplete CDR3 DNA: TGTGCCAGCCAAAGTTTGGGACAGATTAACTATGGC.

Regarding this clone: The sequence runs out 3 residues before the end of the CDR3; the remainder is reconstructed from the germline J gene. The rearrangement joins TRBV19 to TRBJ1-6, with 10 bases fitting TRBD1. Germline V gene lookup returns CDR1 LNHDA and CDR2 SQIVND (reference sequence). The CDR3 runs 15 residues. V dropped 6 bases and J dropped 5; count of bases not matched to a gene: 4. CDR3 DNA (partial): TGTGCCAGTAGCCCGGGACAGGGGCATAATTCACCC. This gives the protein CASSPGQGHNSP. In full, the CDR3 reads CASSPGQGHNSPLHF.

A remark on this clone: The read terminates 3 residues ahead of where the CDR3 ends, so the germline J gene completes it. The rearrangement joins TRBV6-1 to TRBJ2-3; TRBD2 matches at 11 bases. The CDR3 has 15 residues. The ends lost 1 base at V and 4 bases at J; junction bases unmatched: 1. Per germline, CDR1 MNHNS and CDR2 SASEGT. The DNA read from the CDR3 is TGTGCCAGCAGTGAAGGACTAGCGGGACCAGATACG. This encodes CASSEGLAGPDT. The whole CDR3 sequence is CASSEGLAGPDTQYF.

The CDR3 reads CASSLGQNNEQFF. Incomplete CDR3 DNA: TGTGCCAGCAGCTTAGGCCAGAACAATGAG. The chain links TRBV7-2 to TRBJ2-1; D gene unclear. Sequencing ends 3 residues short of the CDR3 end; the germline J gene provides the rest. V shed 1 base and J shed 5 bases, with 6 bases lying between them. CDR1 is SGHTA and CDR2 is FQGNSA in the germline V gene. The CDR3 is 13 amino acids.

A note on this clone: The junction does not match germline at one end; this may be a read error. Read coverage stops 3 residues before the CDR3 terminus; the germline J gene supplies the remainder. The V and J genes are TRBV7-2 and TRBJ1-6; D uncertain. The CDR3 extends over 15 amino acids. Per the germline V gene, CDR1 is SGHTA and CDR2 is FQGNSA. CDR3 in amino acids: CASSLTSLNNSPLHF. CDR3 DNA, as far as it was read: TGTGCCAGCAGCTTAACCTCGCTAAATAACTCACCC.

Regarding this clone: The missing CDR3 end, 3 residues past where the read stops, is filled in from the germline J gene. The chain combines TRBV7-3 with TRBJ2-1, with 10 bases aligning to TRBD2. The junction had 5 bases not matched to a gene; V was cut back by 5 bases and J by 7 bases. Germline CDR1 and CDR2: SGHTA and FQGTGA. The CDR3 contains 14 residues. CDR3 residues: CASSAAGGLNEQFF. CDR3 bases read: TGTGCCAGCAGCGCAGCGGGAGGGCTGAATGAG.

Regarding this clone: The read ends 3 residues before the CDR3 terminus; that terminus is restored from the germline J gene. The V call is TRBV24-1, the J call TRBJ2-1, with TRBD2 identical over 9 bases. Germline V gene lookup returns CDR1 KGHDR and CDR2 SFDVKD. This CDR3 is built from 16 residues. V trimming: 2 bases; J trimming: 6 bases; junction bases outside the gene matches: 7. The sequenced part of the CDR3 DNA is TGTGCCACCAGTGATTATAGGCGGGAGGGAGCCAATGAG. Translated: CATSDYRREGANE. The whole CDR3 protein is CATSDYRREGANEQFF.

Remarks on this clone: The observed sequence ends 3 residues before the CDR3 terminus, with the missing tail filled in from the germline J gene. The chain is built from TRBV13 and TRBJ2-3, with 13 bases fitting TRBD2. The germline V gene has CDR1 PRHDT and CDR2 FYEKMQ (reference sequence). Trimming took 3 bases from V and 2 from J; bases not matched to a gene: 2. This CDR3 has 16 amino acids. The CDR3 reads CASSLGLAGSTDTQYF. CDR3 DNA, as far as it was read: TGTGCCAGCAGCTTGGGACTAGCGGGGTCCACAGATACG.

As regards this clone: The CDR3 goes on 3 residues after the read ends, and that part is filled in from the germline J gene. V gene TRBV7-6 combines with J gene TRBJ2-3, with 7 nucleotides matching TRBD2. J gave up 6 bases and V 0 bases, and 9 bases lay outside the gene matches. Germline V gene lookup returns CDR1 SGHVS and CDR2 FNYEAQ. The CDR3 loop spans 16 amino acids. The covered CDR3 bases are TGTGCCAGCAGCTTAGCGGGCGGGAGACCCTCCGATACG. Translated: CASSLAGGRPSDT. The full CDR3 sequence reads CASSLAGGRPSDTQYF.

With regard to this clone: The read terminates 3 residues before the CDR3 end, so the remaining end is supplied by the germline J gene. The rearrangement links TRBV30 to TRBJ2-3, with D perhaps matching TRBD2 (6 bases). The V gene lost 1 base and the J gene lost 1 base, with 9 bases spanning the gap. Germline CDR1 reads GTSNPN; CDR2 reads SVGIG (reference sequence). CDR3 length: 14 residues. CDR3 residues: CAWSGGVGTDTQYF. CDR3 DNA, as far as it was read: TGTGCCTGGAGTGGGGGGGTTGGCACAGATACG.

With regard to this clone: The read finishes 3 residues shy of the CDR3 end, and the germline J gene is used to complete it. The chain links TRBV6-2 or TRBV6-3 to TRBJ1-2, with D possibly TRBD1 on 6 matching bases. The V and J ends lost 0 bases and 3 bases respectively, with 8 bases between them. Germline assignment: CDR1 MNHEY and CDR2 SVGEGT. The CDR3 is 14 residues long. The part of the CDR3 DNA that was read is TGTGCCAGCAGTTACTCGAAGGGGGACTATGGC. It encodes CASSYSKGDYG. The entire CDR3 is CASSYSKGDYGYTF.

Turning to this clone: The read ends 3 residues before the CDR3 terminus; that terminus is restored from the germline J gene. This chain uses TRBV20-1 with TRBJ2-7, with 8 bases lining up with TRBD2. Germline V CDR1 and CDR2: DFQATT, SNEGSKA (reference sequence). V trimming: 0 bases; J trimming: 6 bases; junction bases outside the gene matches: 10. CDR3 length equals 15 residues. The CDR3 sequence is CSARDISSAGGEQYF. The CDR3 bases that were read are TGCAGTGCTAGAGATATCTCCTCTGCGGGAGGCGAG.

With regard to this clone: The DNA ends 3 residues before the CDR3 does, and the rest of the CDR3 is filled in from the germline J gene. V gene TRBV7-9 combines with J gene TRBJ2-2, with D possibly TRBD1 on 6 matching bases. Germline CDR1 is SEHNR and CDR2 is FQNEAQ (reference sequence). The CDR3 has 15 residues. V dropped 5 bases and J dropped 5 bases, with 15 bases sitting between them. This CDR3 reads CASSREGHWTGELFF. The sequenced part of the CDR3 DNA is TGTGCCAGCAGCCGAGAGGGACATTGGACCGGGGAG.

CDR3 protein: CASSFLVENEQFF. CDR3 bases read: TGTGCCAGCAGCTTCCTAGTGGAGAATGAG. The chain employs TRBV7-2 and TRBJ2-1; D remains unclear. The read terminates 3 residues ahead of where the CDR3 ends, so the germline J gene completes it. The CDR3 is made up of 13 amino acids. V dropped 3 bases and J dropped 7 bases, with 10 bases sitting between them. Germline lookup yields CDR1 SGHTA and CDR2 FQGNSA.

Concerning this clone itself: Sequencing ends 3 residues short of the CDR3 end; the germline J gene provides the rest. This chain links TRBV13 with TRBJ1-4; the D is unclear. V lost 2 bases, J lost 8 bases, and 12 bases lay in between. The CDR3 runs 14 residues. The germline V gene has CDR1 PRHDT and CDR2 FYEKMQ (reference sequence). CDR3 protein: CASSLHFEGEKLFF. The DNA read from the CDR3 is TGTGCCAGCAGCTTACACTTTGAAGGGGAAAAA.

The CDR3 is CASSENGDREYEQYF. The sequenced CDR3 bases are TGTGCCAGCAGCGAAAACGGGGACAGAGAATACGAG. The chain joins TRBV7-6 to TRBJ2-7, with 7 positions matching TRBD1. The read stops 3 residues short of the end of the CDR3; the missing end is completed from the germline J gene. CDR3 length: 15 amino acids. After removal of 5 bases from V and 4 bases from J, the junction contained 11 bases not matched to a gene. Germline-derived CDR1 and CDR2 are SGHVS and FNYEAQ.

Turning to this clone: The sequenced fragment ends 3 residues before the CDR3 boundary, so the rest is inferred from the germline J gene. The rearrangement joins TRBV20-1 to TRBJ1-5; 9 bases match TRBD1. Germline V CDR1 and CDR2: DFQATT, SNEGSKA (reference sequence). The trim removed 1 base at V and 5 bases at J, leaving 6 bases unmatched. The CDR3 is 15 residues long. The sequenced part of the CDR3 DNA is TGCAGTGCTAGAGTGGTACAGGGGGCCTATCAGCCC. Amino acids: CSARVVQGAYQP. In full, the CDR3 reads CSARVVQGAYQPQHF.

Notes on this clone: The read finishes 3 residues shy of the CDR3 end, and the germline J gene is used to complete it. The chain recombines TRBV4-1 with TRBJ1-2; 8 nucleotides agree with TRBD1. CDR3 size: 15 residues. Germline CDR1 MGHRA, CDR2 YSYEKL. V trimming: 2 bases; J trimming: 2 bases; junction bases outside the gene matches: 4. The CDR3 here is CASSQLDRANYGYTF. The part of the CDR3 DNA that was read is TGCGCCAGCAGCCAATTGGACAGGGCGAACTATGGC.

About this clone itself: The read is 3 residues too short to cover the CDR3 end, so that end is filled in from the germline J gene. The chain couples TRBV20-1 to TRBJ1-3; no clear D. Germline-derived CDR1 and CDR2 are DFQATT and SNEGSKA (reference sequence). The CDR3 consists of 15 residues. The V and J ends lost 0 bases and 4 bases respectively, with 13 bases between them. The CDR3 loop is CSARERGSGGNTIYF. The sequenced CDR3 bases are TGCAGTGCTAGAGAGCGCGGGTCCGGGGGAAACACC.

In regard to this clone: Read sequence stops 3 residues before the CDR3 end, and the germline J gene provides the missing end. V gene TRBV19 combines with J gene TRBJ2-1; 10 nucleotides align to TRBD2. CDR1 LNHDA and CDR2 SQIVND come from the germline V gene (reference sequence). The CDR3 sequence is 15 residues long. The ends lost 3 bases at V and 6 bases at J; junction bases unmatched: 5. The covered CDR3 bases are TGTGCCAGTAGTATTCTAGCGGGAGCTGGCAATGAG. Residues: CASSILAGAGNE. The complete CDR3 sequence is CASSILAGAGNEQFF.

As regards this clone: The CDR3 end is not reached by the read, which stops 3 residues before it; the germline J gene fills it in. The rearrangement uses TRBV19 and TRBJ2-3; 8 positions agree with TRBD2. V dropped 10 bases and J dropped 2; count of bases not matched to a gene: 23. The CDR3 extends over 19 amino acids. Per the germline V gene, CDR1 is LNHDA and CDR2 is SQIVND (reference sequence). This chain's CDR3 is CATTGGIAGRRPTTDTQYF. CDR3 DNA (partial): TGTGCCACCACGGGGGGAATAGCGGGAAGGAGACCAACCACAGATACG.

The CDR3 loop is CASRDRGHNEQFF. CDR3 bases read: TGTGCCAGCAGGGACAGGGGACACAATGAG. This sequence joins TRBV5-6 and TRBJ2-1; TRBD1 matches at 9 bases. The CDR3 extends 3 residues past the end of the read, so its final part is completed from the germline J gene. After removal of 5 bases from V and 5 bases from J, the junction contained 2 bases not matched to a gene. Per the germline V gene, CDR1 is SGHDT and CDR2 is YYEEEE. There are 13 residues in the CDR3.

The CDR3 is CASSGTRSSTDTQYF. CDR3 DNA, as far as it was read: TGTGCCAGCAGTGGGACACGTTCTAGCACAGATACG. The chain employs TRBV2 and TRBJ2-3, with D perhaps matching TRBD1 (5 bases). The sequenced fragment ends 3 residues before the CDR3 boundary, so the rest is inferred from the germline J gene. V lost 4 bases, J lost 0 bases, and 11 bases lay in between. Germline CDR1 is SNHLY and CDR2 is FYNNEI. The CDR3 length is 15 residues.

The CDR3 here is CASSQGGSMGYTF. Partial CDR3 DNA: TGTGCCAGCAGTCAGGGGGGTTCTATGGGC. The V and J genes are TRBV9 and TRBJ1-2; 7 nucleotides line up with TRBD1. The read finishes 3 residues shy of the CDR3 end, and the germline J gene is used to complete it. The CDR3 spans 13 residues. Looked up from germline, CDR1 is SGDLS and CDR2 is YYNGEE.

To note about this clone: Sequencing ends 3 residues short of the CDR3 end; the germline J gene provides the rest. The gene calls are TRBV5-6 and TRBJ1-5; D is possibly TRBD1 (5 bases). The CDR3 is 13 amino acids. With 4 bases removed from V and 9 bases from J, the gap between germline ends came to 14 bases. The V gene's germline CDR1 is SGHDT and CDR2 YYEEEE. The CDR3 loop is CASSTTSGGPQHF. CDR3 DNA (partial): TGTGCCAGCAGCACGACTAGCGGGGGGCCC.

Here the CDR3 reads CASSLVASQETQYF. The CDR3 bases that were read are TGCGCCAGCAGCTTGGTAGCGTCACAAGAGACC. This sequence joins TRBV5-1 and TRBJ2-5; possibly TRBD2 for D (5 bases). From the germline J gene comes the end of the CDR3, since the read stops 3 residues before it. The germline V gene has CDR1 SGHRS and CDR2 YFSETQ. The CDR3 has 14 residues. V lost 0 bases to trimming and J lost 2 bases, with 8 bases between them.

Regarding this clone: The CDR3 extends 3 residues past the end of the read, so its final part is completed from the germline J gene. The chain is built from TRBV6-2 or TRBV6-3 and TRBJ2-1, with 8 nucleotides matching TRBD2. J gave up 1 base and V 4 bases, and 9 bases lay outside the gene matches. This CDR3 spans 17 amino acids. CDR1 and CDR2 (germline): MNHEY, SVGEGT. The CDR3 loop reads CASSFLDAGGSYNEQFF. The CDR3 DNA, read in part, is TGTGCCAGCAGTTTCCTGGATGCGGGAGGTTCCTACAATGAG.